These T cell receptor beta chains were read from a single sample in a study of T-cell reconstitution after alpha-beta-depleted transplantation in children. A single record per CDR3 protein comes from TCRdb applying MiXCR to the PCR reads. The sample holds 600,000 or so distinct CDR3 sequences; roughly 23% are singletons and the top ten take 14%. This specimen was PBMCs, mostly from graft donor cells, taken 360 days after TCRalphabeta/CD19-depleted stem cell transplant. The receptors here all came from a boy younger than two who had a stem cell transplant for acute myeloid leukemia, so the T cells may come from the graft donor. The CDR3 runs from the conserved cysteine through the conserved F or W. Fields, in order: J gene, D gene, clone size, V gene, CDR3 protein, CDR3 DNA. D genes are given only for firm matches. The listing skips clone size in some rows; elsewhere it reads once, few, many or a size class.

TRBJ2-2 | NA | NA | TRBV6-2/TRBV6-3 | CASSPRPIDTNTGELFF | TGTGCCAGCAGTCCCCGACCTATAGACACGAACACCGGGGAGCTGTTTTTT
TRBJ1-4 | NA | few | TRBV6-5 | CASSSTVLGATNEKLFF | TGTGCCAGCAGTTCCACCGTTTTAGGGGCAACTAATGAAAAACTGTTTTTT
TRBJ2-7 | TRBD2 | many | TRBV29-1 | CSVDAGTSSGGQYF | TGCAGCGTTGATGCCGGGACTAGCTCCGGGGGTCAGTACTTC
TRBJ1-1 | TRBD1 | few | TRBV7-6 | CASRGQGVDTEAFF | TGTGCCAGCAGGGGCCAGGGGGTGGATACTGAAGCTTTCTTT
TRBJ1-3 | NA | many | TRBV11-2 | CASSLYVGIGNTIYF | TGTGCCAGCAGCTTGTATGTCGGGATTGGAAACACCATATATTTT
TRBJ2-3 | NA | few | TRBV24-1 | CATSEYGDTQYF | TGTGCCACCAGTGAATACGGAGATACGCAGTATTTT
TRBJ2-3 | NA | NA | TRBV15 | CATSRVFQAADTQYF | TGTGCCACCAGCAGAGTTTTCCAGGCCGCGGATACGCAGTATTTT
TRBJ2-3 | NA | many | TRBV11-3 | CASSLEGGVTDTQYF | TGTGCCAGCAGCTTGGAAGGGGGGGTCACAGATACGCAGTATTTT
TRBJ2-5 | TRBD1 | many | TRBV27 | CASSRRTGGYQETQYF | TGTGCCAGCAGTCGACGGACAGGGGGGTACCAAGAGACCCAGTACTTC
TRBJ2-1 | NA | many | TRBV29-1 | CSVSHYNEQFF | TGCAGCGTCAGTCATTACAATGAGCAGTTCTTC
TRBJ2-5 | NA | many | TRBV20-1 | CSARDRRGNPTQYF | TGCAGTGCTAGAGATCGGCGGGGCAATCCCACCCAGTACTTC
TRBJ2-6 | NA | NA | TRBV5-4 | CASSLAPTGISSGANVLTF | TGTGCCAGCAGCTTGGCCCCGACAGGAATTAGCTCTGGGGCCAACGTCCTGACTTTC
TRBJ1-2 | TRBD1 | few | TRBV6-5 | CASSFYPRDRGRGGYTF | TGTGCCAGCAGTTTCTATCCCCGGGACAGGGGTAGGGGAGGCTACACCTTC
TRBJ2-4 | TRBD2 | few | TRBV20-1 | CSARDTSGDGQNIQYF | TGCAGTGCTAGAGACACTAGCGGGGACGGTCAAAACATTCAGTACTTC
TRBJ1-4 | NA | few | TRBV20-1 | CSADSIATNEKLFF | TGCAGTGCGGACAGCATTGCAACTAATGAAAAACTGTTTTTT
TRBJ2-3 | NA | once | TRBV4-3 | CASSQAPSSTDTQYF | TGCGCCAGCAGCCAAGCCCCGTCTAGCACAGATACGCAGTATTTT
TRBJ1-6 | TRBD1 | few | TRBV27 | CASKPYRGQGNSPLHF | TGTGCCAGCAAGCCCTACAGGGGACAAGGGAATTCACCCCTCCACTTT
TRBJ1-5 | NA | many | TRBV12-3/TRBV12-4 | CASSLLDSNQPQHF | TGTGCCAGCAGTTTACTGGATAGCAATCAGCCCCAGCATTTT
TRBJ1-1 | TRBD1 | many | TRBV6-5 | CASSHRTGRTEAFF | TGTGCCAGCAGTCACCGGACAGGGAGAACTGAAGCTTTCTTT
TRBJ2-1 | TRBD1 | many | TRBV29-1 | CSVLRQGVPREQFF | TGCAGCGTTCTTCGACAGGGGGTGCCCCGTGAGCAGTTCTTC
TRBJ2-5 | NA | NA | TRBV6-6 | CASSYSAPSPQYF | TGTGCCAGCAGTTACTCGGCACCGTCTCCCCAGTACTTC
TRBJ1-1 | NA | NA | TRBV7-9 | CASSPRAVNTEAFF | TGTGCCAGCAGCCCCAGGGCGGTGAACACTGAAGCTTTCTTT
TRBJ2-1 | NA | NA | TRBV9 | CASSVDTNEQFF | TGTGCCAGCAGCGTAGATACGAATGAGCAGTTCTTC
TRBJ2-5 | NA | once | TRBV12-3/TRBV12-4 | CTSSLALLRSRETQYF | TGTACCAGCAGTTTAGCCCTACTCAGGAGTCGGGAGACCCAGTACTTC
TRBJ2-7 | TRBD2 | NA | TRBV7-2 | CASSLGVGTRVNEQYF | TGTGCCAGCAGCTTAGGTGTCGGGACTAGGGTAAACGAGCAGTACTTC
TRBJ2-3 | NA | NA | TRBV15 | CATSPSVRTQYF | TGTGCCACCAGCCCCAGTGTGAGGACGCAGTATTTT
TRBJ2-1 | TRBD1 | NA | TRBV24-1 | CATSDSLRDRVYNEQFF | TGTGCCACCAGTGATTCCCTCCGGGACAGGGTGTACAATGAGCAGTTCTTC
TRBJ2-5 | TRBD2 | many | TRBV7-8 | CASSPQRGERETQYF | TGTGCCAGCAGCCCACAGCGGGGGGAAAGAGAGACCCAGTACTTC
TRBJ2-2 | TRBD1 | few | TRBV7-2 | CASSLGRGRSGELFF | TGTGCCAGCAGCTTAGGCAGGGGGCGATCCGGGGAGCTGTTTTTT
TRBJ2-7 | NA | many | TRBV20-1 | CSASPVRGEQYF | TGCAGTGCTAGTCCGGTGAGAGGGGAGCAGTACTTC
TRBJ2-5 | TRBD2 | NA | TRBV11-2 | CASSLVGSGGEETQYF | TGTGCCAGCAGCTTAGTAGGTAGCGGGGGTGAGGAGACCCAGTACTTC
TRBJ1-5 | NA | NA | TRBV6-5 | CASSYSAGDSNQPQHF | TGTGCCAGCAGTTACTCGGCGGGGGATAGCAATCAGCCCCAGCATTTT
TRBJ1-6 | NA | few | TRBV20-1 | CSARDLVRVYNSPLHF | TGCAGTGCTAGAGATCTAGTCAGGGTATACAATTCACCCCTCCACTTT
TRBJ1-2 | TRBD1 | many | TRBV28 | CASRPTGPSNYGYTF | TGTGCCAGCAGGCCGACAGGGCCCTCCAACTATGGCTACACCTTC
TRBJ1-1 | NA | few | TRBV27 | CASSAGHTEAFF | TGTGCCAGCAGTGCAGGGCACACTGAAGCTTTCTTT
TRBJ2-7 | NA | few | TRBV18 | CASSPGFSYEQYF | TGTGCCAGCTCACCCGGGTTCTCCTACGAGCAGTACTTC